A selection of T cell receptor beta chains follows, all from one sample in a study of long-term antiretroviral therapy in people with HIV. Using immunoSEQ multiplex PCR, the repertoire was profiled, and TCRdb retains in-frame clones only, with some absent. Of around 30,000 clones in the sample, approximately 94% are singletons; the top ten hold about 3%. The sequencing here drew on unsorted PBMCs, taken more than 7.1 years after starting antiretroviral therapy. All receptors derive from a man aged 45-60 years with HIV. CDR3s include the opening cysteine and the closing phenylalanine or tryptophan. The D gene is left open where the match is weak. For some rows the clone size is stated as once, few or many, or as a class when expanded; others skip it.

D gene	clone size	V gene	J gene	CDR3 protein	CDR3 DNA
-	-	TRBV6-5	TRBJ2-2	CASSFLTGNTGELFF	TGTGCCAGCAGTTTCTTGACAGGGAACACCGGGGAGCTGTTTTTT
TRBD1	-	TRBV29-1	TRBJ2-1	CSAVTGHYNEQFF	TGCAGCGCGGTGACAGGGCACTACAATGAGCAGTTCTTC
TRBD1	-	TRBV7-8	TRBJ1-3	CASSGTGSGNTIYF	TGTGCCAGCAGCGGGACAGGGTCAGGAAACACCATATATTTT
-	-	TRBV7-2	TRBJ2-7	CASSLVSQSEQYF	TGTGCCAGCAGCTTAGTATCACAGTCGGAGCAGTACTTC
-	-	TRBV19	TRBJ1-2	CASSRDSYGYTF	TGTGCCAGTAGTAGAGACAGCTATGGCTACACCTTC
-	-	TRBV7-2	TRBJ2-1	CASSLQPREQFF	TGTGCCAGCAGCTTACAGCCTCGGGAGCAGTTCTTC
-	-	TRBV14	TRBJ2-3	CASSQGWADTQYF	TGTGCCAGCAGCCAAGGATGGGCGGATACGCAGTATTTT
TRBD1	-	TRBV30	TRBJ1-4	CAWSPGTANEKLFF	TGTGCCTGGAGTCCCGGGACAGCTAATGAAAAACTGTTTTTT
-	-	TRBV6-5	TRBJ2-5	CASSYQGTVKETQYF	TGTGCCAGCAGTTACCAGGGGACGGTTAAAGAGACCCAGTACTTC
-	-	TRBV19	TRBJ1-5	CASSMAGRRNQPQHF	TGTGCCAGTAGTATGGCAGGGAGGCGCAATCAGCCCCAGCATTTT
-	-	TRBV6-5	TRBJ2-7	CASREGLSTYEQYF	TGTGCCAGCAGAGAGGGTCTTAGCACCTACGAGCAGTACTTC
TRBD2	-	TRBV19	TRBJ2-1	CASTFGTSGGNEQFF	TGTGCCAGTACCTTCGGGACTAGCGGGGGAAATGAGCAGTTCTTC
-	-	TRBV19	TRBJ1-5	CASSIGGVQPQHF	TGTGCCAGTAGTATCGGGGGGGTTCAGCCCCAGCATTTT
TRBD2	-	TRBV4-1	TRBJ2-3	CASSQVAGDTDTQYF	TGCGCCAGCAGCCAAGTGGCGGGGGACACAGATACGCAGTATTTT
-	once	TRBV29-1	TRBJ2-4	CSVELRSLAKNIQYF	TGCAGCGTTGAATTGCGCTCTTTAGCCAAAAACATTCAGTACTTC
-	once	TRBV7-2	TRBJ1-2	CASSLGGMPYGYTF	TGTGCCAGCAGCTTAGGGGGGATGCCCTATGGCTACACCTTC
-	-	TRBV29-1	TRBJ2-2	CSVEVDTGELFF	TGCAGCGTTGAAGTAGACACCGGGGAGCTGTTTTTT
-	-	TRBV9	TRBJ2-3	CASRGAGTDTQYF	TGTGCCAGCAGGGGAGCCGGGACAGATACGCAGTATTTT
TRBD2	-	TRBV5-1	TRBJ2-2	CASSLEGVRGGLDTGELFF	TGCGCCAGCAGCTTGGAAGGTGTGCGGGGGGGCCTCGACACCGGGGAGCTGTTTTTT
TRBD1	-	TRBV19	TRBJ2-1	CASSRDSYNEQFF	TGTGCCAGTAGTAGGGACAGTTACAATGAGCAGTTCTTC
TRBD2	-	TRBV25-1	TRBJ2-7	CASRGLAGGGYEQYF	TGTGCCAGCAGGGGACTAGCGGGGGGCGGCTACGAGCAGTACTTC
-	-	TRBV18	TRBJ1-6	CASSPPDPSPLHF	TGTGCCAGCTCACCACCGGATCCTTCACCCCTCCACTTT
-	-	TRBV6-6	TRBJ2-1	CASSTIGGGLYNEQFF	TGTGCCAGCAGTACCATTGGCGGGGGCCTTTACAATGAGCAGTTCTTC
-	-	TRBV5-1	TRBJ2-2	CASSLELDNTGELFF	TGCGCCAGCAGCTTGGAACTGGACAACACCGGGGAGCTGTTTTTT
-	-	TRBV27	TRBJ2-1	CASRVGSFYNEQFF	TGTGCCAGCAGGGTAGGGAGTTTCTACAATGAGCAGTTCTTC
TRBD2	-	TRBV27	TRBJ2-7	CASSPRSGGIVVYEQYF	TGTGCCAGCAGCCCCAGGAGCGGGGGGATAGTCGTCTACGAGCAGTACTTC
-	-	TRBV30	TRBJ2-7	CAWSVSHGSSYEQYF	TGTGCCTGGAGTGTAAGTCACGGAAGCTCCTACGAGCAGTACTTC
-	-	TRBV12-5	TRBJ2-3	CASGWGGADTQYF	TGTGCTAGTGGTTGGGGCGGCGCAGATACGCAGTATTTT
-	-	TRBV30	TRBJ1-5	CAWTSGLDNQPQHF	TGTGCCTGGACTTCGGGTCTAGACAATCAGCCCCAGCATTTT
-	-	TRBV7-8	TRBJ2-7	CASSPRNYEQYF	TGTGCCAGCAGCCCCCGGAACTACGAGCAGTACTTC
TRBD2	-	TRBV6-6	TRBJ2-7	CASRWTSGGTYEQYF	TGTGCCAGCAGGTGGACTAGCGGGGGAACTTACGAGCAGTACTTC
-	-	TRBV27	TRBJ1-3	CASSSGAWGGNTIYF	TGTGCCAGCAGTTCTGGGGCCTGGGGTGGAAACACCATATATTTT
-	-	TRBV6-5	TRBJ1-5	CASSYSKSYSNQPQHF	TGTGCCAGCAGTTACTCGAAGAGCTATAGCAATCAGCCCCAGCATTTT
-	-	TRBV4-3	TRBJ1-6	CASSQDLGTTYSPLHF	TGCGCCAGCAGCCAAGATCTCGGGACGACTTATTCACCCCTCCACTTT
-	-	TRBV2	TRBJ2-4	CASSDGRELGWAKNIQYF	TGTGCCAGCAGTGACGGCAGGGAGTTGGGTTGGGCCAAAAACATTCAGTACTTC
TRBD1	-	TRBV11-2	TRBJ1-6	CASTLTGVSPLHF	TGTGCCAGCACCTTGACAGGGGTTTCACCCCTCCACTTT
-	-	TRBV9	TRBJ1-3	CASSVEGQNTIYF	TGTGCCAGCAGCGTAGAAGGGCAAAACACCATATATTTT